This TCR beta chain was captured by sequencing in a study of glioma-infiltrating T cells after dendritic cell vaccination. Study-level background: The vaccine used monocyte-derived dendritic cells pulsed overnight with autologous tumor lysate. Dendritic cell vaccine was injected intradermally three times, biweekly.

Germline-derived CDR1 and CDR2 are SGHTA and FQGTGA. The CDR3 is 13 residues long. V lost 5 bases and J lost 4, with 11 bases in between. The assay was immunoSEQ multiplex PCR, and TCRdb's table has in-frame clones only and misses some. Among more than 55,000 clones, over 75% were seen once, and the ten largest hold roughly 9%. As to time point: after dendritic cell vaccination, including at tumor progression/relapse. None of the glioblastoma patients had an isocitrate dehydrogenase mutation. PBMC sampling occurred before vaccination, two weeks after the third dose, and at progression. This TCR came from a human donor with glioblastoma. The chain recombines TRBV7-3 with TRBJ1-1; D not certain. The source material was blood, sampled after dendritic cell vaccination. The CDR3 here is CASSAVGSTEAFF. The DNA of the CDR3 is TGTGCCAGCAGCGCGGTGGGGAGCACTGAAGCTTTCTTT.